The clone carrying this TCR beta chain was observed a single time. Its antigen is unidentified. Per germline, CDR1 SEHNR and CDR2 FQNEAQ (reference sequence). The CDR3 contains 12 residues. V was pared by 1 base and J by 8 bases, with 8 bases between. The data belong to a study of T cell responses to AZD1222 COVID-19 vaccine. Points from the study as a whole: With dominance at 160-218 and 743-854, vaccine-associated CD4 TCRs spanned spike. The donor group comprised mostly white British people and more females; the analysis possibly underestimated clonal diversity. Close to half of spike-specific TCRs reportedly recognize unmutated variant regions. The peak T cell response came first, and repertoires were sampled only after it.

Produced via immunoSEQ multiplex PCR; TCRdb's table is partial and in-frame only. The top ten clones hold about 5% of a sample with some 150,000 clones, about 86% of them seen once. The V and J genes are TRBV7-9 and TRBJ1-2; D uncertain. Sequencing was performed on peripheral blood, taken 28 days after the second AZD1222 dose. The TCR sequence derives from an adult who received the AZD1222 COVID-19 vaccine. CDR3 DNA: TGTGCCAGCAGCTTAGTTGACGACGGCTACACCTTC. Residues: CASSLVDDGYTF.